The following is a TCR beta chain sequence with its context. As yet, its antigen is unknown. These data are taken from a study of cytomegalovirus exposure and HLA in healthy donors. Study conclusions and caveats: A later analysis found common viral pathogens apparently linked to several of the most significant clusters. Most of the TCR beta V segments (in an earlier analysis) were productive either about 87% or about 30% of the time. The study carried out a later analysis of TCR beta sequences. It associated 15,000 to 20,000 of them with specific HLA alleles at a false discovery rate of 0.05.

Trimming removed 0 bases from V and 2 bases from J, with 15 bases in between. CDR3 length equals 16 residues. Germline V CDR1 and CDR2: GTSNPN, SVGIG (reference sequence). Vbeta (60) and Jbeta (13) primers were used in the PCR. Per the original data handling: Around 9.9 million shared chains were among the about 80 million unique TCR beta chains that a later analysis counted. Profiling relied on immunoSEQ multiplex PCR, and the TCRdb table lists in-frame clones only, not all of them. V and J calls and clone size are as listed in that table; D and trimming were resolved from the DNA. This table has 55,000 or so clones, nearly 85% appearing once.

This chain links TRBV30 with TRBJ2-3; no firm D call. The clonotype was recovered from a man aged 30 to 45 in good health and CMV-seronegative. The material sequenced was PBMCs. CDR3 coding DNA: TGTGCCTGGAGTGTACTATCTGGGTCTTTCACAGATACGCAGTATTTT. This encodes CAWSVLSGSFTDTQYF.